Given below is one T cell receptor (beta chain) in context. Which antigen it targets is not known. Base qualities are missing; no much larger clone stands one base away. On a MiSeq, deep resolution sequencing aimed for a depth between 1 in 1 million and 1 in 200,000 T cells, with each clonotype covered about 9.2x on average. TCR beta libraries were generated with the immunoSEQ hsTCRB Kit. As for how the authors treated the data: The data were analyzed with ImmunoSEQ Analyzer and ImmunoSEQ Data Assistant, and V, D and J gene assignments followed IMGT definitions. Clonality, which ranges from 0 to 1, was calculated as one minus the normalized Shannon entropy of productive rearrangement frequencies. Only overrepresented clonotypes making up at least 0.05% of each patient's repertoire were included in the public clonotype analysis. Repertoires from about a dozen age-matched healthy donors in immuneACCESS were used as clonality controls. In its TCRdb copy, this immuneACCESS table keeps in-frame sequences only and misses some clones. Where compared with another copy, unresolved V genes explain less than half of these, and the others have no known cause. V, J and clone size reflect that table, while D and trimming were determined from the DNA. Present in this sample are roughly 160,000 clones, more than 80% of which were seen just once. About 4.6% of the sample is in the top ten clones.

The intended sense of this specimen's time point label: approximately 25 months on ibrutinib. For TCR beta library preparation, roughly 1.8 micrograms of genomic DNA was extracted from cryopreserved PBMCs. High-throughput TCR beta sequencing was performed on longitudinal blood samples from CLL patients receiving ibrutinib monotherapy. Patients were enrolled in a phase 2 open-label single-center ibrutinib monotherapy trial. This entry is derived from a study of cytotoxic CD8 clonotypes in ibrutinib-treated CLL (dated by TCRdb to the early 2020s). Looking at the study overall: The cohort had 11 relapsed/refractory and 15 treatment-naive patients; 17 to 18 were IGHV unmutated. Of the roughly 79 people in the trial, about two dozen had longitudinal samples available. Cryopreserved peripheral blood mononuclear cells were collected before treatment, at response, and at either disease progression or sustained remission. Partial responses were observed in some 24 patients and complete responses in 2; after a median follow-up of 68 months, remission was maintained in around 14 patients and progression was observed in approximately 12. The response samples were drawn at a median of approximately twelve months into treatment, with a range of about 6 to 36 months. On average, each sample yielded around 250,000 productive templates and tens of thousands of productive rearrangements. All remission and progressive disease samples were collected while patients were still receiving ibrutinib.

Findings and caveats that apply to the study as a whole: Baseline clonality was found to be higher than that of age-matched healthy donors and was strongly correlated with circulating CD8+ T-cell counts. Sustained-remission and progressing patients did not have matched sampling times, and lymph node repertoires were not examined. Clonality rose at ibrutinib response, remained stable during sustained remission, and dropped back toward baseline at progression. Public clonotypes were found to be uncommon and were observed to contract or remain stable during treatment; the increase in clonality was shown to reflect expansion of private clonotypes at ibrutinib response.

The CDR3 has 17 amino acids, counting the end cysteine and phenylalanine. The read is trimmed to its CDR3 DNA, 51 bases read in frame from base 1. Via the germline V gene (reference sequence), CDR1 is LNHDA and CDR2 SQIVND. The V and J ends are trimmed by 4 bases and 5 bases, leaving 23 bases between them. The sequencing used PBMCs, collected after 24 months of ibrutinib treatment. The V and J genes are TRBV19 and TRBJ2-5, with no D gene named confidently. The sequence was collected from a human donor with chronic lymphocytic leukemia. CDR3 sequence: CASSNKLTGQRMETQYF. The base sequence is TGTGCCAGTAGTAACAAATTGACGGGCCAGAGGATGGAGACCCAGTACTTC.